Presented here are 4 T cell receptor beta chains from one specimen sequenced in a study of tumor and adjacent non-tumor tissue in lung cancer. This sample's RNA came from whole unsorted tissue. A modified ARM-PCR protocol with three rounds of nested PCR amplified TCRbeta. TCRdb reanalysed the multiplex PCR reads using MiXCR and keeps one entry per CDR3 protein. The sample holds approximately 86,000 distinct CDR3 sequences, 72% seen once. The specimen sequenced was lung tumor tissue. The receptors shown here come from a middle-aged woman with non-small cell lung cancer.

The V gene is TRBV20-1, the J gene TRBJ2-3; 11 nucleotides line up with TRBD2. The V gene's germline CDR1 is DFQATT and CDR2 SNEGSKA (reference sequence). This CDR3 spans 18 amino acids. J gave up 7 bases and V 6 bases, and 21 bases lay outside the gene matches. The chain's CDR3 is CSASGSGRALVLTYTQYF. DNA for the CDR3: TGCAGTGCCTCTGGTAGCGGGAGGGCCCTCGTTTTGACATATACGCAGTATTTT.

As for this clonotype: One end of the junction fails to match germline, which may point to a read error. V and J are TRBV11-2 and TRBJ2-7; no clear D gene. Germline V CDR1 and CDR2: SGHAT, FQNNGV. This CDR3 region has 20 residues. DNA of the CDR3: TGTACCAGCAGCCTCTCAGTGCCGCCTAGTGGAAGGGCCTCCACTTTTGAGCAGTACTTC. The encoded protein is CTSSLSVPPSGRASTFEQYF.

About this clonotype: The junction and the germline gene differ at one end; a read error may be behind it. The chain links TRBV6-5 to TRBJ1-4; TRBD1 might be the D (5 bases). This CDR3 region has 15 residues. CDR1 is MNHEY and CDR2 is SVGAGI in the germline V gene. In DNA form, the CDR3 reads TGTGCCAGCAGTTACGGGGGGGGAGCAAATGTAAAACTGTTTTTT. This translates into CASSYGGGANVKLFF.

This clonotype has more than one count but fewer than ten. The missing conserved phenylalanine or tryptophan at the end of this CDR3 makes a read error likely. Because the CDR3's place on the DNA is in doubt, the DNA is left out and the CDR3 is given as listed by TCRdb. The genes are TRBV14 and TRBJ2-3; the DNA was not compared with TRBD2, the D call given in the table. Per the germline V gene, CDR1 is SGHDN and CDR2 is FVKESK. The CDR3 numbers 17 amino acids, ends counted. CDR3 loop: CASSQDAGIDGTDTHYI.